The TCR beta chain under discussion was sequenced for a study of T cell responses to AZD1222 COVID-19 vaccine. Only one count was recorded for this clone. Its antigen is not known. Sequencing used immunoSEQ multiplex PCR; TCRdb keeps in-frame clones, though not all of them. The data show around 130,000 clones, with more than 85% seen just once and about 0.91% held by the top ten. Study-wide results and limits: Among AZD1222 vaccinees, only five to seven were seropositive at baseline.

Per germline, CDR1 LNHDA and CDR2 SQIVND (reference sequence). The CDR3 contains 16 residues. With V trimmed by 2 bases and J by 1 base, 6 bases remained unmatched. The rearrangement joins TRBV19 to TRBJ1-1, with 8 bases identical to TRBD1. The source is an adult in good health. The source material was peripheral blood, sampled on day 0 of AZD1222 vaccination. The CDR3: CASSIRWDRRNTEAFF. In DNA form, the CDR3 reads TGTGCCAGTAGTATACGATGGGACAGGCGGAACACTGAAGCTTTCTTT.